The entry that follows covers one T cell receptor beta chain sequence. In the same sample, other DNA sequences code for this CDR3. These data are taken from a study of shared clonotypes between healthy human individuals. Across the study: The composition of the donors was a couple of women and three men aged 18 to 49. There were three CD4 naive, three CD4 memory, two CD8 naive and one CD8 memory plates per donor.

Clones were read by immunoSEQ multiplex PCR, and TCRdb kept only the in-frame ones, dropping some. The table lists about 1 million clones, about 75% of them singletons, with roughly 1.4% in the top ten. Trimming took off 8 bases at V and 2 bases at J, with 15 bases between the two ends. Germline CDR1 reads MNHNS; CDR2 reads SASEGT. This CDR3 has 14 residues. This clonotype was obtained from a man between 18 and 35 years old in good health. Sequences were obtained from memory CD4+ T cells sorted from blood. The subset here: CD45RA-negative fraction. This chain uses TRBV6-1 with TRBJ1-2; no clear D gene. The CDR3 DNA sequence: TGTGCCAGCTCAGAGCCGGGTCGAAACTATGGCTACACCTTC. It yields the protein CASSEPGRNYGYTF.